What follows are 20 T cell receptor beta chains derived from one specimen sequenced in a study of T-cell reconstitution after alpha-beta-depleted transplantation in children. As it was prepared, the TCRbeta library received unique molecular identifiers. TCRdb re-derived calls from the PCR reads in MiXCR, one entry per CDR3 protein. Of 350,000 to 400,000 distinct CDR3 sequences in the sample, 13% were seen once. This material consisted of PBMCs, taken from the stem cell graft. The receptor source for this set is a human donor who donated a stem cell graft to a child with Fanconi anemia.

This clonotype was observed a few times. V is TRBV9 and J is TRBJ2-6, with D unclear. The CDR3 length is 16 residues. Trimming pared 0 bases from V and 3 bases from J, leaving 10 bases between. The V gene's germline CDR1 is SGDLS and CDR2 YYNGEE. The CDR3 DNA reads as TGTGCCAGCAGCGTAGGAGGTGGGTTTGGGGCCAACGTCCTGACTTTC. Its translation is CASSVGGGFGANVLTF.

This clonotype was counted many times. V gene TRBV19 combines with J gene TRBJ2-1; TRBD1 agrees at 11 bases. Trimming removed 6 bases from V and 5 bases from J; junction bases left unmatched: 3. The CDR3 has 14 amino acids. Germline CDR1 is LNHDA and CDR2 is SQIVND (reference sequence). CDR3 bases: TGTGCCAGTAGGGGACAGGGGGACCACAATGAGCAGTTCTTC. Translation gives CASRGQGDHNEQFF.

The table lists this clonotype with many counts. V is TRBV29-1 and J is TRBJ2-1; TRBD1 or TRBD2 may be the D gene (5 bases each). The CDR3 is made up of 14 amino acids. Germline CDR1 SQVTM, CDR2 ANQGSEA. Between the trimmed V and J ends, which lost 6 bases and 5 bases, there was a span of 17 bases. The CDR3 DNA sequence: TGCAGCGTGGCCCCGGGACCGATAAACAATGAGCAGTTCTTC. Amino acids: CSVAPGPINNEQFF.

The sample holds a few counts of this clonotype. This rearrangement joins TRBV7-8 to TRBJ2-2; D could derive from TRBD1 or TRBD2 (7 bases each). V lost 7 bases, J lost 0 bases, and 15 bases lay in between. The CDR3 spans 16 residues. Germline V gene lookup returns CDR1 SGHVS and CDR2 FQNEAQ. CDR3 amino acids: CASTLGGGSNTGELFF. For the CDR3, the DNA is TGTGCCAGCACCCTGGGAGGGGGCTCGAACACCGGGGAGCTGTTTTTT.

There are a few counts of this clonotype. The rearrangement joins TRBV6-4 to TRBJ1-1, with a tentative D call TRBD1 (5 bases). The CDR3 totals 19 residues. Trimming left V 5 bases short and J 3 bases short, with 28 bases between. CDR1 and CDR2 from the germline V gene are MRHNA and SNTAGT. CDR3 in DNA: TGTGCCAGCAGTCCTGGCGAACAGGTTCCCTCCCCGGGGGACACTGAAGCTTTCTTT. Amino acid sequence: CASSPGEQVPSPGDTEAFF.

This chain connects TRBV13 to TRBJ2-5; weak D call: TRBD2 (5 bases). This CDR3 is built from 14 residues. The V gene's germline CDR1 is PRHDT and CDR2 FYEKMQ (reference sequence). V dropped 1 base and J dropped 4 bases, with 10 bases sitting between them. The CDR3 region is CASSLEGVRETQYF. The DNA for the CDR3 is TGTGCCAGCAGCTTAGAGGGAGTTCGAGAGACCCAGTACTTC.

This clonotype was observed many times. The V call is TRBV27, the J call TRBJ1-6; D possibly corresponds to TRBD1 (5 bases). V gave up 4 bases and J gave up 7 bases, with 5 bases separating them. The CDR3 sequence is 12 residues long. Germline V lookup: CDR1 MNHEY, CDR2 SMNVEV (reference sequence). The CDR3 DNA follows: TGTGCCAGCAGTTGGGGGAATTCACCCCTCCACTTT. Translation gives CASSWGNSPLHF.

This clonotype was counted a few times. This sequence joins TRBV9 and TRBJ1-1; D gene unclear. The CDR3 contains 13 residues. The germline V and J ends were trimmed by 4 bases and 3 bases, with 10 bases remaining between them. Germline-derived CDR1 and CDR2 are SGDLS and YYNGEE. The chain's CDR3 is CASSIEVDTEAFF. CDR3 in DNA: TGTGCCAGCAGCATCGAGGTGGACACTGAAGCTTTCTTT.

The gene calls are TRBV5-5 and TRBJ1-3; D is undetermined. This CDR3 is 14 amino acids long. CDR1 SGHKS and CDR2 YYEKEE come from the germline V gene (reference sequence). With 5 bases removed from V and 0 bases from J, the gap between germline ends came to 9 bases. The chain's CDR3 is CASRKESSGNTIYF. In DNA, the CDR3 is TGTGCCAGCAGGAAGGAGAGCTCTGGAAACACCATATATTTT.

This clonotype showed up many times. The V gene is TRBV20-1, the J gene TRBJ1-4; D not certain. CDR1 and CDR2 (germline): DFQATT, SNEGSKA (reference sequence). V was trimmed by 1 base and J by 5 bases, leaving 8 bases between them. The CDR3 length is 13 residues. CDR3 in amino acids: CSARVGGNEKLFF. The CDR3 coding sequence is TGCAGTGCTAGAGTCGGTGGGAATGAAAAACTGTTTTTT.

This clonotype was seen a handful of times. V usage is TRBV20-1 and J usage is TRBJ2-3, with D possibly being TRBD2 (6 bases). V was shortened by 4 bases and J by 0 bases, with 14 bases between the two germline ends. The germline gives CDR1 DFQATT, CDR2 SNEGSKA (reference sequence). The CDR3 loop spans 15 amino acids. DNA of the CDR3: TGCAGTGCTAAGATTCTCGGGGGAAGCACAGATACGCAGTATTTT. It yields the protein CSAKILGGSTDTQYF.

CDR3 sequence: CASSPSSDRGNTIYF. The CDR3 region has the DNA TGTGCCAGCAGCCCCTCCTCGGACAGGGGAAACACCATATATTTT. This chain uses TRBV11-2 with TRBJ1-3; 7 bases fit TRBD1. Per germline, CDR1 SGHAT and CDR2 FQNNGV. The CDR3 runs 15 residues. The V and J ends lost 5 bases and 4 bases, in that order; junction bases with no gene match: 8.

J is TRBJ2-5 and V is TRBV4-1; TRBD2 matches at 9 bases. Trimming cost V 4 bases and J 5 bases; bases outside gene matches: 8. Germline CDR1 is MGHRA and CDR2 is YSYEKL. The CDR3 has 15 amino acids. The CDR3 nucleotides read TGCGCCAGCAGCCGTACGGGACTAGCAATGGAGACCCAGTACTTC. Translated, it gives CASSRTGLAMETQYF.

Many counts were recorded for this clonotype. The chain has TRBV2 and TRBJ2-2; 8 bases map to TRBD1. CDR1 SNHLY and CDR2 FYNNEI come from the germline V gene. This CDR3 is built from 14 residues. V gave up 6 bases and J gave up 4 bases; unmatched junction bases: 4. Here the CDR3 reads CASRDRVLTGELFF. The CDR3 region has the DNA TGTGCCAGCAGGGACAGGGTCCTCACCGGGGAGCTGTTTTTT.

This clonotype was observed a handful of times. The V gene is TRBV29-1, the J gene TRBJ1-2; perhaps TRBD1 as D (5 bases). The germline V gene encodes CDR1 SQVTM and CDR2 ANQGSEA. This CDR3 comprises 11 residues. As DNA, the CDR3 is TGCATAGGGGCGGACGGCTATGGCTACACCTTC. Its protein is CIGADGYGYTF.

The CDR3 loop is CASIWGDTQYF. CDR3 nucleotides: TGTGCCAGCATCTGGGGAGATACGCAGTATTTT. The V gene is TRBV6-5, the J gene TRBJ2-3; D is unresolved. CDR3 length equals 11 residues. Germline CDR1 and CDR2: MNHEY and SVGAGI. Trimming shortened V by 7 bases and J by 5 bases, and 7 bases separated the two germline ends.

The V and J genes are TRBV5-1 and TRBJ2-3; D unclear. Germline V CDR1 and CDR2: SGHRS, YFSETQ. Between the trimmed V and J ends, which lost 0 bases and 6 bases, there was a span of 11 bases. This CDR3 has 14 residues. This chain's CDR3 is CASSLVSAEDTQYF. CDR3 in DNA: TGCGCCAGCAGCTTGGTGTCGGCCGAGGATACGCAGTATTTT.

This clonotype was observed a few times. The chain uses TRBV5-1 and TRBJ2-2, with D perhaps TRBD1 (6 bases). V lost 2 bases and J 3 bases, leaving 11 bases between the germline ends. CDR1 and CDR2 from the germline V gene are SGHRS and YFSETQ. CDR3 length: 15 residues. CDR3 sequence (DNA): TGCGCCAGCAGCTTCAGGGGAGCGGACACCGGGGAGCTGTTTTTT. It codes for CASSFRGADTGELFF.

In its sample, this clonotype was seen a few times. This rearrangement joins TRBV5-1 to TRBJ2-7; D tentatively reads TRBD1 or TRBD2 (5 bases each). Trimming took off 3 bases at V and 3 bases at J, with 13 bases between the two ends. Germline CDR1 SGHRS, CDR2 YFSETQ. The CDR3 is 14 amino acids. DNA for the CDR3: TGCGCCAGCAGCTCCCGGGACGGTTACTACGAGCAGTACTTC. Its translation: CASSSRDGYYEQYF.

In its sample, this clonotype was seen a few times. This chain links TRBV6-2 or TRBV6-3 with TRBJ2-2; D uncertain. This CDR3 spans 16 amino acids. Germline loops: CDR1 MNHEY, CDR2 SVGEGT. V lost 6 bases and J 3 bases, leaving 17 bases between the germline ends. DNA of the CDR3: TGTGCCAGCAGCCGATCCCCACAAGTATACACCGGGGAGCTGTTTTTT. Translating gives CASSRSPQVYTGELFF.